At least ten counts were recorded for the clone carrying this TCR beta chain. The antigen is undetermined. RNA served as the template for amplifying TCR beta CDR3 regions. Following a first-round RT-PCR that used HTBI primers, a second-round multiplex PCR was carried out. TCRdb ran MiXCR on the multiplex PCR reads and lists one entry per CDR3 protein. The top ten hold around two fifths of the sample, which has about 220,000 distinct CDR3 sequences, about a fifth seen once. This sample was taken from a study of Graves' ophthalmopathy and Graves' hyperthyroidism. General study points: Sensitivity reached 60% to 71% and specificity around 76% when the model predicted ophthalmopathy progression.

V was shortened by 6 bases and J by 6 bases, with 12 bases between the two germline ends. The CDR3 length is 12 residues. CDR1 SEHNR and CDR2 FQNEAQ come from the germline V gene (reference sequence). Clinical symptoms, serum thyroxine, TRAb, thyroid ultrasound and orbital computed tomography formed the basis of diagnosis. This sequence joins TRBV7-9 and TRBJ2-7, with a weak D call TRBD2 (6 bases). The TCR originated in a woman between 45 and 65 years old with Graves' ophthalmopathy. Sequenced material: peripheral blood. The CDR3 region has the DNA TGTGCCAGCAGTTCCGGGGACTCCGAGCAGTACTTC. Translation: CASSSGDSEQYF.